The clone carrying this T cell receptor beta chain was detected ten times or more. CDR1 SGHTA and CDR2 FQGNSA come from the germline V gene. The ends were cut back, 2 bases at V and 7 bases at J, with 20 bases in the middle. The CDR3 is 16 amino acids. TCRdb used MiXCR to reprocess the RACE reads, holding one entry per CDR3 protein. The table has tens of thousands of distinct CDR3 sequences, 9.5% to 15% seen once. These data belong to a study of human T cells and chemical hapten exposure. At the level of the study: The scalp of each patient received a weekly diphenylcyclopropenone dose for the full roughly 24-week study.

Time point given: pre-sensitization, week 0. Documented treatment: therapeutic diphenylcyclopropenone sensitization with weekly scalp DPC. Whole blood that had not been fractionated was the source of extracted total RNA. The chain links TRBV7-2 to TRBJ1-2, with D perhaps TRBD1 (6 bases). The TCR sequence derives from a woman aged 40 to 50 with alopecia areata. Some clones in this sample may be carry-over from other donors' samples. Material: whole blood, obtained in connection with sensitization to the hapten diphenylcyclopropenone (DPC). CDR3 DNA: TGTGCCAGCAGCTTACGAGGGCCAACAGGGTCGGGTGGCTACACCTTC. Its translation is CASSLRGPTGSGGYTF.